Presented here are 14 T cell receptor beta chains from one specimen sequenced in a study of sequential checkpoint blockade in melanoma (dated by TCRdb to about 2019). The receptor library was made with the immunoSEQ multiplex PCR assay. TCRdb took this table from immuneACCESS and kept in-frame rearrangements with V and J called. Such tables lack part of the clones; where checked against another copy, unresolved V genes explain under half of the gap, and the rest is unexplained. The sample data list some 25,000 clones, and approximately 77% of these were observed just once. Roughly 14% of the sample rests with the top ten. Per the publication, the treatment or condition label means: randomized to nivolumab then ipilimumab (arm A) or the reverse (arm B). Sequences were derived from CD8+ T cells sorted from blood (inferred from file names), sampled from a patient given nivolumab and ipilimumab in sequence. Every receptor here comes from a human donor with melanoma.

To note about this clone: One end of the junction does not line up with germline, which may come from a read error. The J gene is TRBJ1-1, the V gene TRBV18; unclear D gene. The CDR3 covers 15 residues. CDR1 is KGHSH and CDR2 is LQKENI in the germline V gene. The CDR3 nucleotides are TGTGCCAGCCCACCAAGAAGAGATTTGAGCACTGAAGCTTTCTTT. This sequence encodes CASPPRRDLSTEAFF.

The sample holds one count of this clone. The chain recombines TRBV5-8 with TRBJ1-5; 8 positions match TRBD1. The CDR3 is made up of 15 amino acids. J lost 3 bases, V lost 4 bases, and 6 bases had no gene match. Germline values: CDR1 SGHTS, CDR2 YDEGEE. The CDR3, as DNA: TGTGCCAGCAGCACCGGACAGGGAATCAATCAGCCCCAGCATTTT. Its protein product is CASSTGQGINQPQHF.

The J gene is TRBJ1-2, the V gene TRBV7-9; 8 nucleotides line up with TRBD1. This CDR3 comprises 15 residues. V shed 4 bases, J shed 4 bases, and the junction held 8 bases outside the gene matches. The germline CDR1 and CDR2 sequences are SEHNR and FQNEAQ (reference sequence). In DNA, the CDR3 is TGTGCCAGCAGCTCCGGGGACAGGAGGCCCTATGGCTACACCTTC. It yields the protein CASSSGDRRPYGYTF.

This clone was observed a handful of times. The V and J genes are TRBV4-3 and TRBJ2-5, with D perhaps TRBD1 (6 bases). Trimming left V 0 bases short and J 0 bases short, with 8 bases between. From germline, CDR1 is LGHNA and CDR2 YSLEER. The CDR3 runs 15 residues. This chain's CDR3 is CASSQERDNQETQYF. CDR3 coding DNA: TGCGCCAGCAGCCAAGAAAGGGACAACCAAGAGACCCAGTACTTC.

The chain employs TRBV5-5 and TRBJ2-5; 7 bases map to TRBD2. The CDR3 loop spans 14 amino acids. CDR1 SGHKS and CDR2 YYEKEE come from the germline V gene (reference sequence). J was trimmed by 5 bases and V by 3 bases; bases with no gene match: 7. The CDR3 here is CASSSGGGDETQYF. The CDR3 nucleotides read TGTGCCAGCAGCTCCGGGGGAGGGGACGAGACCCAGTACTTC. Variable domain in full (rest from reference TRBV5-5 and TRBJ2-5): DAGVTQSPTHLIKTRGQQVTLRCSPISGHKSVSWYQQVLGQGPQFIFQYYEKEERGRGNFPDRFSARQFPNYSSELNVNALLLGDSALYLCASSSGGGDETQYFGPGTRLLVL.

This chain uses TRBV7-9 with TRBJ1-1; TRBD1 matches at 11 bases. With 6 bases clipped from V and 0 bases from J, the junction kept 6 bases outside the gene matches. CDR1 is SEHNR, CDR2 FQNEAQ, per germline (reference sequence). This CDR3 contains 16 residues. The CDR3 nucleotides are TGTGCCAGCAGTATCGGACAGGGGGCCTTGAACACTGAAGCTTTCTTT. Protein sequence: CASSIGQGALNTEAFF.

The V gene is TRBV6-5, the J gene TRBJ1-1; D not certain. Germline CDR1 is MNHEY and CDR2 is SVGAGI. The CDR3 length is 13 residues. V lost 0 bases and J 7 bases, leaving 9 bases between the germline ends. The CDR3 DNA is TGTGCCAGCAGTTACTCCCCAGGATATGAAGCTTTCTTT. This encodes CASSYSPGYEAFF.

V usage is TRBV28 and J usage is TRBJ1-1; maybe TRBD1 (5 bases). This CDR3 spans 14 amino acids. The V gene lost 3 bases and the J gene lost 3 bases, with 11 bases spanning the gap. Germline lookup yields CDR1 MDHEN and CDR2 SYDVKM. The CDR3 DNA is TGTGCCAGCAGTTTGGGCAGGGAATACACTGAAGCTTTCTTT. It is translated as CASSLGREYTEAFF.

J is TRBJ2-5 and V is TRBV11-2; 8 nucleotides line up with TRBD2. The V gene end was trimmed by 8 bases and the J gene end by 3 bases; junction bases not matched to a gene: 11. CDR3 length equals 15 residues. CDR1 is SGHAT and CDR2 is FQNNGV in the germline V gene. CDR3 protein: CASRGLGATKETQYF. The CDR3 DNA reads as TGTGCCAGCCGGGGACTAGGGGCTACAAAAGAGACCCAGTACTTC.

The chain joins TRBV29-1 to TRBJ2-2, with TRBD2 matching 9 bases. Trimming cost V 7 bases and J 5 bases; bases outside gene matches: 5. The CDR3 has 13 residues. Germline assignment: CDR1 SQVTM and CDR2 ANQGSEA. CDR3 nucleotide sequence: TGCAGCGCGCGGGGGGGGTTGACCGGGGAGCTGTTTTTT. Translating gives CSARGGLTGELFF.

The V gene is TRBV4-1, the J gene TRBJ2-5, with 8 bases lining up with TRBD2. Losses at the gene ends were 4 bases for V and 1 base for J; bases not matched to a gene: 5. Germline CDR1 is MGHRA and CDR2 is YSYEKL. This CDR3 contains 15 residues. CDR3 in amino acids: CASSRGSGAQETQYF. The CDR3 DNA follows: TGCGCCAGCAGCCGGGGTAGCGGGGCCCAAGAGACCCAGTACTTC.

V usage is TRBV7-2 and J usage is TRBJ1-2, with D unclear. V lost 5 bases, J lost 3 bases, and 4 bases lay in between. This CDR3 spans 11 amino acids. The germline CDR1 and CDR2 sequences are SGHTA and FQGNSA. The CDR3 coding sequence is TGTGCCAGCAGCGAGGACTATGGCTACACCTTC. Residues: CASSEDYGYTF.

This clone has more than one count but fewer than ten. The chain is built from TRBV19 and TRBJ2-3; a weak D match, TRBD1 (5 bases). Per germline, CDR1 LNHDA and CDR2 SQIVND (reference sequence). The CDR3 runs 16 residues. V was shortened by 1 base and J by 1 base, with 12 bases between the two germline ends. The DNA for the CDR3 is TGTGCCAGTAGTATAGTGGCAGGGTTGGGCACAGATACGCAGTATTTT. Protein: CASSIVAGLGTDTQYF.

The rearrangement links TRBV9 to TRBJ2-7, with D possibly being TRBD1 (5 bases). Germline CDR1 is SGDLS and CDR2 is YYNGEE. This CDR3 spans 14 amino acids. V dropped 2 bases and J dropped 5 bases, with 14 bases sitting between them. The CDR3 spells CASSVSGKVHEQYF. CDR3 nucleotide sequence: TGTGCCAGCAGCGTTTCAGGGAAAGTCCACGAGCAGTACTTC.